This TCR beta chain was retrieved from a study of blood T cell repertoires in COVID-19. TCRdb's copy holds only in-frame clones and misses some; the assay was immunoSEQ multiplex PCR. This sample yields 98,000 or so clones, of which 65% to 80% are seen a single time; about 1.8% belongs to the top ten. This TCR derives from a woman aged 40 to 55 with acute or convalescent COVID-19. Sequencing was carried out using peripheral blood.

The DNA for the CDR3 is TGTGCCAGCAGCCCGAGGGCAGGGGGCAATGAGCAGTTCTTC. This translates into CASSPRAGGNEQFF. The rearrangement uses TRBV7-9 and TRBJ2-1; 7 nucleotides line up with TRBD1. The CDR3 consists of 14 residues. After removal of 5 bases from V and 6 bases from J, the junction contained 7 bases not matched to a gene. CDR1 SEHNR and CDR2 FQNEAQ come from the germline V gene (reference sequence).